A single TCR beta chain is shown here with its context. With 8 bases removed from V and 4 bases from J, the gap between germline ends came to 9 bases. This CDR3 contains 11 residues. The germline V gene encodes CDR1 WSHSY and CDR2 SAAADI. The sample originates from a study of STAT5B mutations in CD4+ large granular lymphocyte leukemia. The data were produced by immunoSEQ multiplex PCR, yet TCRdb's version contains in-frame clones alone and is incomplete. The sample lists roughly 34,000 clones, 76% occurring once. This TCR was recovered from a human donor in good health. What was sequenced was CD4+ T cells from blood buffy coats. The chain recombines TRBV10-2 with TRBJ2-7; TRBD2 might be the D (5 bases). The CDR3 protein is CASGSRYEQYF. In DNA form, the CDR3 reads TGCGCCAGCGGGAGTAGGTACGAGCAGTACTTC.